A single sample gave rise to the 26 T cell receptor beta chains below, sequenced in a study of T cell responses to AZD1222 COVID-19 vaccine (dated by TCRdb to 2020 to 2023). Taken with the paper, the label for time point translates to: baseline before first vaccination. Libraries were prepared through the immunoSEQ multiplex PCR assay. As stored in TCRdb, this immuneACCESS dataset retains in-frame rearrangements with V and J assigned. A fraction of the clones does not appear; measured against another copy, unresolved V genes explain less than half of the discrepancy, and the remainder lacks a known reason. Across this sample there are over 100,000 clones, with 70% to 90% seen only once. The ten most abundant clones make up about 3.5% of the sample. The specimen comprised peripheral blood, sampled on day 0 of AZD1222 vaccination. These receptors were obtained from an adult in good health.

V is TRBV5-1 and J is TRBJ1-1; weak D call: TRBD1 (6 bases). V dropped 0 bases and J dropped 5 bases, with 11 bases sitting between them. The CDR3 loop spans 14 amino acids. CDR1 is SGHRS, CDR2 YFSETQ, per germline. CDR3 protein: CASSLVWGRTEAFF. The DNA of the CDR3 is TGCGCCAGCAGCTTGGTTTGGGGGCGAACTGAAGCTTTCTTT.

The genes are TRBV2 and TRBJ1-2; D perhaps matches TRBD1 (6 bases). V was pared by 6 bases and J by 2 bases, with 13 bases between. CDR3 length equals 14 residues. In germline, CDR1 is SNHLY, CDR2 FYNNEI. DNA of the CDR3: TGTGCCAGCAGGGACCCTGACAGGAACTATGGCTACACCTTC. It specifies CASRDPDRNYGYTF.

This clone was observed a single time. The chain employs TRBV6-5 and TRBJ1-5; tentatively, D is TRBD1 (5 bases). This CDR3 has 13 amino acids. Germline V CDR1 and CDR2: MNHEY, SVGAGI. The V end was cut by 6 bases, the J end by 1 base, with 7 bases between. The CDR3 coding sequence is TGTGCCAGCAGGTGGGACAGCAATCAGCCCCAGCATTTT. Residues: CASRWDSNQPQHF.

The rearrangement links TRBV6-5 to TRBJ1-3; tentatively, D is TRBD1 (5 bases). This CDR3 has 15 amino acids. Germline V gene sequence: CDR1 MNHEY, CDR2 SVGAGI. Trimming cost V 6 bases and J 5 bases, with 17 bases left between them. The CDR3 reads CASSRLGTERNTIYF. The CDR3, as DNA: TGTGCCAGCAGCCGACTAGGGACTGAAAGAAACACCATATATTTT.

The V call is TRBV15, the J call TRBJ2-6; D unresolved. CDR1 is LNHNV, CDR2 YYDKDF, per germline (reference sequence). The ends were cut back, 1 base at V and 0 bases at J, with 7 bases in the middle. CDR3 length: 16 amino acids. The CDR3 loop is CATSRARSSGANVLTF. In DNA form, the CDR3 reads TGTGCCACCAGCAGAGCGCGCAGCTCTGGGGCCAACGTCCTGACTTTC.

The gene calls are TRBV7-9 and TRBJ2-3; a weak D match, TRBD2 (6 bases). The CDR3 consists of 15 residues. V was trimmed by 5 bases and J by 1 base, leaving 13 bases between them. Germline CDR1 SEHNR, CDR2 FQNEAQ (reference sequence). The CDR3 is CASSPSGVGTDTQYF. CDR3 nucleotide sequence: TGTGCCAGCAGCCCCTCGGGGGTCGGCACAGATACGCAGTATTTT.

The chain uses TRBV3-1 (or the pseudogene TRBV3-2) and TRBJ1-2; 7 bases align to TRBD1. Germline V CDR1 and CDR2: LGHDT, YNNKEL (reference sequence). V trimming: 6 bases; J trimming: 5 bases; junction bases outside the gene matches: 9. This CDR3 comprises 14 residues. The CDR3 loop reads CASSISGTEYGYTF. The CDR3 DNA is TGTGCCAGCAGTATATCCGGGACAGAGTATGGCTACACCTTC.

This sequence joins TRBV7-8 and TRBJ1-6; D unresolved. Germline-derived CDR1 and CDR2 are SGHVS and FQNEAQ. V dropped 1 base and J dropped 0 bases, with 4 bases sitting between them. The CDR3 is 15 amino acids. CDR3 region: CASSLDSSYNSPLHF. The CDR3, as DNA: TGTGCCAGCAGCTTAGACAGCTCCTATAATTCACCCCTCCACTTT. Looking up the rest from reference TRBV7-8 and TRBJ1-6 gives the full variable domain: GAGVSQSPRYKVAKRGQDVALRCDPISGHVSLFWYQQALGQGPEFLTYFQNEAQLDKSGLPSDRFFAERPEGSVSTLKIQRTQQEDSAVYLCASSLDSSYNSPLHFGNGTRLTVT.

In its sample, this clone was seen once. DNA for the CDR3: TGTGCCAGCAGCCCCGGGACAGGGCGGAGCACCGGGGAGCTGTTTTTT. Its protein product is CASSPGTGRSTGELFF. The V gene is TRBV5-4, the J gene TRBJ2-2; 9 bases are shared with TRBD1. Germline values: CDR1 SGHNT, CDR2 YYREEE (reference sequence). Trimming removed 4 bases from V and 4 bases from J; junction bases left unmatched: 8. The CDR3 covers 16 residues. Combining the CDR3 with reference TRBV5-4 and TRBJ2-2 gives the whole variable domain ETGVTQSPTHLIKTRGQQVTLRCSSQSGHNTVSWYQQALGQGPQFIFQYYREEENGRGNFPPRFSGLQFPNYSSELNVNALELDDSALYLCASSPGTGRSTGELFFGEGSRLTVL.

The rearrangement links TRBV5-1 to TRBJ1-1, with D possibly TRBD1 on 6 matching bases. This CDR3 is 15 amino acids long. From germline, CDR1 is SGHRS and CDR2 YFSETQ. V was trimmed by 4 bases and J by 5 bases, leaving 18 bases between them. The chain's CDR3 is CASSPSPGDETEAFF. The DNA of the CDR3 is TGCGCCAGCAGCCCAAGTCCAGGGGATGAAACTGAAGCTTTCTTT. The full variable domain, its missing parts supplied by reference TRBV5-1 and TRBJ1-1, is KAGVTQTPRYLIKTRGQQVTLSCSPISGHRSVSWYQQTPGQGLQFLFEYFSETQRNKGNFPGRFSGRQFSNSRSEMNVSTLELGDSALYLCASSPSPGDETEAFFGQGTRLTVV.

The rearrangement uses TRBV3-1 (or the pseudogene TRBV3-2) and TRBJ1-1; no firm D call. The CDR3 covers 16 residues. Trimming removed 0 bases at V and 0 bases at J, with 11 bases between. Germline V CDR1 and CDR2: LGHDT, YNNKEL (reference sequence). The CDR3 nucleotides read TGTGCCAGCAGCCAAGATTTTGGCAGTCTGAACACTGAAGCTTTCTTT. Translation: CASSQDFGSLNTEAFF.

V and J are TRBV19 and TRBJ2-7; TRBD1 aligns across 8 bases. The CDR3 spans 16 residues. In germline, CDR1 is LNHDA, CDR2 SQIVND (reference sequence). Losses at the gene ends were 3 bases for V and 1 base for J; bases not matched to a gene: 8. The CDR3 DNA sequence: TGTGCCAGTAGTATGGGGGGACAGGTGAATTCCTACGAGCAGTACTTC. It encodes CASSMGGQVNSYEQYF. Looking up the rest from reference TRBV19 and TRBJ2-7 gives the full variable domain: DGGITQSPKYLFRKEGQNVTLSCEQNLNHDAMYWYRQDPGQGLRLIYYSQIVNDFQKGDIAEGYSVSREKKESFPLTVTSAQKNPTAFYLCASSMGGQVNSYEQYFGPGTRLTVT.

DNA for the CDR3: TGTGCCAGCACCTCAGGGATAGAGCAGTACTTC. Its protein product is CASTSGIEQYF. The chain carries TRBV3-1 (or the pseudogene TRBV3-2) and TRBJ2-7, with D perhaps TRBD1 (5 bases). Germline CDR1 LGHDT, CDR2 YNNKEL (reference sequence). V was shortened by 7 bases and J by 7 bases, with 11 bases between the two germline ends. This CDR3 comprises 11 residues.

With regard to this clone: A read error may account for a junction end that differs from germline. The rearrangement joins TRBV14 to TRBJ2-7, with 9 bases fitting TRBD1. Germline V gene sequence: CDR1 SGHDN, CDR2 FVKESK. The CDR3 is made up of 16 amino acids. The CDR3 sequence is CASSQGGTTGGLRRDF. Written as DNA, the CDR3 is TGTGCCAGCAGCCAAGGAGGGACGACAGGGGGGTTGAGAAGGGACTTC.

The chain carries TRBV27 and TRBJ1-2; a weak D match, TRBD1 (5 bases). This CDR3 has 14 residues. Trimming took 0 bases from V and 10 from J, leaving 15 bases between them. In germline, CDR1 is MNHEY, CDR2 SMNVEV (reference sequence). DNA of the CDR3: TGTGCCAGCAGTTTATCGGGGACGGGAGGAATCTACACCTTC. It specifies CASSLSGTGGIYTF.

The CDR3 protein is CASSYSAINYGYTF. DNA of the CDR3: TGTGCCAGCAGTTACTCGGCTATTAACTATGGCTACACCTTC. This chain joins TRBV6-5 and TRBJ1-2; D gene uncertain. Germline CDR1 and CDR2: MNHEY and SVGAGI. The CDR3 contains 14 residues. V was cut by 0 bases and J by 1 base, with 6 bases left in between.

The chain carries TRBV10-3 and TRBJ2-1; D may be TRBD2 (7 bases). The CDR3 has 14 residues. Germline lookup yields CDR1 ENHRY and CDR2 SYGVKD. The CDR3 protein is CAVGGPNNYNEQFF. The CDR3 coding sequence is TGTGCGGTCGGGGGGCCTAACAACTACAATGAGCAGTTCTTC.

The V call is TRBV10-2, the J call TRBJ1-1; 9 bases fit TRBD1. Germline values: CDR1 WSHSY, CDR2 SAAADI. There are 15 residues in the CDR3. V lost 8 bases, J lost 5 bases, and 12 bases stayed unmatched. This CDR3 is CASLREGQGHTEAFF. CDR3 in DNA: TGCGCCAGCCTGAGGGAGGGACAGGGTCATACTGAAGCTTTCTTT.

This clone ranks as medium-sized. V is TRBV27 and J is TRBJ2-1; D tentatively reads TRBD1 or TRBD2 (5 bases each). V gave up 7 bases and J gave up 7 bases, with 8 bases separating them. CDR3 length: 11 amino acids. Germline CDR1 MNHEY, CDR2 SMNVEV (reference sequence). The CDR3 spells CASTEGNEQFF. CDR3 bases: TGTGCCAGCACCGAGGGGAATGAGCAGTTCTTC.

V usage is TRBV27 and J usage is TRBJ2-7, with D tentatively TRBD1 or TRBD2 (5 bases each). The V gene lost 0 bases and the J gene lost 0 bases, with 12 bases spanning the gap. Germline CDR1 reads MNHEY; CDR2 reads SMNVEV (reference sequence). The CDR3 covers 16 residues. CDR3 sequence reads: CASSLSKAGASYEQYF. CDR3 DNA: TGTGCCAGCAGTTTATCGAAGGCCGGGGCCTCCTACGAGCAGTACTTC.

This clone was counted only a few times. V gene TRBV5-5 combines with J gene TRBJ1-3; D is undetermined. Germline V gene data show CDR1 as SGHKS and CDR2 as YYEKEE (reference sequence). CDR3 size: 12 residues. V was pared by 0 bases and J by 4 bases, with 2 bases between. The CDR3 DNA reads as TGTGCCAGCAGCTTGGGAGGAAACACCATATATTTT. Amino acid sequence: CASSLGGNTIYF.

The chain uses TRBV9 and TRBJ1-3; 7 nucleotides line up with TRBD1. The CDR3 extends over 13 amino acids. After removal of 6 bases from V and 1 base from J, the junction contained 1 base not matched to a gene. Germline V gene lookup returns CDR1 SGDLS and CDR2 YYNGEE. The CDR3 DNA sequence: TGTGCCAGCAACAGGGGTTCTGGAAACACCATATATTTT. Amino acid sequence: CASNRGSGNTIYF.

The chain couples TRBV7-9 to TRBJ1-5, with D perhaps TRBD1 (5 bases). Trimming removed 3 bases from V and 10 bases from J, with 13 bases in between. CDR3 length: 13 residues. Germline V gives CDR1 SEHNR, CDR2 FQNEAQ (reference sequence). This chain's CDR3 is CASSLAGQGPQHF. CDR3 coding DNA: TGTGCCAGCAGCTTGGCTGGGCAGGGACCCCAGCATTTT.

J is TRBJ2-2 and V is TRBV27, with D possibly TRBD1 on 6 matching bases. Germline assignment: CDR1 MNHEY and CDR2 SMNVEV (reference sequence). V lost 5 bases and J lost 2, with 9 bases in between. There are 14 residues in the CDR3. CDR3: CASSRGTNTGELFF. In DNA form, the CDR3 reads TGTGCCAGCAGTAGGGGGACAAACACCGGGGAGCTGTTTTTT.

The chain employs TRBV7-9 and TRBJ1-3, with TRBD1 matching 7 bases. The CDR3 is made up of 15 amino acids. CDR1 is SEHNR, CDR2 FQNEAQ, per germline (reference sequence). V lost 6 bases, J lost 0 bases, and 5 bases stayed unmatched. The CDR3 region has the DNA TGTGCCAGCAGATTGGGACAGAACTCTGGAAACACCATATATTTT. Amino acid sequence: CASRLGQNSGNTIYF.

This CDR3 is CASSLGGPNTEAFF. CDR3 sequence (DNA): TGTGCCAGCAGCTTGGGGGGCCCGAACACTGAAGCTTTCTTT. The chain employs TRBV7-9 and TRBJ1-1; D might be TRBD1 (6 bases). The CDR3 loop spans 14 amino acids. Germline CDR1 reads SEHNR; CDR2 reads FQNEAQ (reference sequence). The V end lost 3 bases, the J end lost 1 base, and 9 bases lay between the germline ends.